The 24 T cell receptor beta chains below come from one sample, sequenced in a study of T cell repertoires in cytomegalovirus infection. TCRdb reprocessed the reads with MiXCR, giving one entry per CDR3 protein. The data show nearly 700,000 distinct CDR3 sequences, roughly 30% seen once. Their antigen targets remain unknown. The starting material was cultured PBMCs, obtained from culture after CMV antigen stimulation. All receptors come from a human donor in good health (CMV status not recorded). Some clones in this sample may be carry-over from other donors' samples.

V usage is TRBV29-1 and J usage is TRBJ1-4; 9 bases map to TRBD1. With V trimmed by 7 bases and J by 7 bases, 7 bases remained unmatched. The CDR3 runs 13 residues. CDR1 and CDR2 from the germline V gene are SQVTM and ANQGSEA. The CDR3 DNA reads as TGCAGCGCTTGGACAGGGGTCGGTGAAAAACTGTTTTTT. This sequence encodes CSAWTGVGEKLFF.

There are a few counts of this clonotype. The chain couples TRBV27 to TRBJ2-5; TRBD2 is a possible D gene (7 bases). This CDR3 comprises 15 residues. CDR1 MNHEY and CDR2 SMNVEV come from the germline V gene (reference sequence). V lost 5 bases and J lost 7, with 20 bases in between. CDR3: CASSPRRGGFGTQYF. DNA for the CDR3: TGTGCCAGCAGTCCCCGCCGCGGGGGCTTTGGGACCCAGTACTTC.

J is TRBJ2-1 and V is TRBV15, with a tentative D call TRBD2 (6 bases). The CDR3 is 16 amino acids. The V end was cut by 2 bases, the J end by 1 base, with 12 bases between. Germline CDR1 reads LNHNV; CDR2 reads YYDKDF (reference sequence). The CDR3 protein is CATSRSWGDSYNEQFF. The CDR3 DNA reads TGTGCCACCAGCAGATCCTGGGGGGATTCCTACAATGAGCAGTTCTTC.

A few counts support this clonotype. The chain employs TRBV7-6 and TRBJ2-2; D is possibly TRBD1 (6 bases). The CDR3 totals 16 residues. The V end was cut by 2 bases, the J end by 0 bases, with 10 bases between. In germline, CDR1 is SGHVS, CDR2 FNYEAQ. The CDR3 is CASSLPEGANTGELFF. CDR3 nucleotide sequence: TGTGCCAGCAGCTTACCTGAGGGGGCGAACACCGGGGAGCTGTTTTTT.

This rearrangement joins TRBV6-5 to TRBJ2-1; no clear D gene. Looked up from germline, CDR1 is MNHEY and CDR2 is SVGAGI. V lost 0 bases to trimming and J lost 9 bases, with 12 bases between them. This CDR3 contains 14 residues. CDR3 residues: CASSYSNLGLEQFF. The CDR3 DNA sequence: TGTGCCAGCAGTTACTCTAATTTAGGGCTTGAGCAGTTCTTC.

This clonotype was found many times. The rearrangement joins TRBV7-8 to TRBJ2-1; 14 bases line up with TRBD2. This CDR3 region has 12 residues. The germline gives CDR1 SGHVS, CDR2 FQNEAQ. V was clipped by 6 bases and J by 15 bases; unmatched bases: 4. The CDR3 spells CASRTSGRAVFF. In DNA form, the CDR3 reads TGTGCCAGCAGGACTAGCGGGAGGGCCGTGTTCTTC. Full variable domain (rest looked up from reference TRBV7-8 and TRBJ2-1): GAGVSQSPRYKVAKRGQDVALRCDPISGHVSLFWYQQALGQGPEFLTYFQNEAQLDKSGLPSDRFFAERPEGSVSTLKIQRTQQEDSAVYLCASRTSGRAVFFGPGTRLTVL.

The V and J genes are TRBV5-1 and TRBJ2-3; 8 bases align to TRBD2. There are 17 residues in the CDR3. With V trimmed by 0 bases and J by 1 base, 7 bases remained unmatched. Germline V gives CDR1 SGHRS, CDR2 YFSETQ. CDR3 amino acids: CASSLGTGTRGTDTQYF. For the CDR3, the DNA is TGCGCCAGCAGCTTGGGAACCGGGACTAGGGGCACAGATACGCAGTATTTT.

This clonotype was recorded many times. The chain uses TRBV7-8 and TRBJ1-6; D not resolved. The V end lost 2 bases, the J end lost 10 bases, and 21 bases lay between the germline ends. The CDR3 totals 17 residues. CDR1 and CDR2 (germline): SGHVS, FQNEAQ. CDR3 sequence (DNA): TGTGCCAGCAGCTTATTCGGCCAAGGACTGGATAGATCACCCCTCCACTTT. This sequence encodes CASSLFGQGLDRSPLHF.

A few counts support this clonotype. V usage is TRBV5-1 and J usage is TRBJ2-3; D may be TRBD2 (6 bases). Germline V gives CDR1 SGHRS, CDR2 YFSETQ. The CDR3 has 16 amino acids. V dropped 1 base and J dropped 0 bases, with 12 bases sitting between them. This CDR3 reads CASSLNPGTSTDTQYF. CDR3 bases: TGCGCCAGCAGCTTGAACCCCGGGACTAGCACAGATACGCAGTATTTT. Variable domain in full (rest from reference TRBV5-1 and TRBJ2-3): KAGVTQTPRYLIKTRGQQVTLSCSPISGHRSVSWYQQTPGQGLQFLFEYFSETQRNKGNFPGRFSGRQFSNSRSEMNVSTLELGDSALYLCASSLNPGTSTDTQYFGPGTRLTVL.

The CDR3 protein is CASSKDRRLGSEQYF. CDR3 sequence (DNA): TGTGCCAGTAGTAAGGACAGGCGGCTCGGTTCCGAGCAGTACTTC. The chain employs TRBV19 and TRBJ2-7; 7 nucleotides line up with TRBD1. CDR3 length equals 15 residues. After removal of 4 bases from V and 6 bases from J, the junction contained 12 bases not matched to a gene. Germline V gene lookup returns CDR1 LNHDA and CDR2 SQIVND (reference sequence).

This clonotype showed up just a few times. The chain is built from TRBV19 and TRBJ1-5; 8 nucleotides match TRBD1. Germline trimming cut 5 bases from V and 4 bases from J; bases unmatched to any gene: 10. Germline CDR1 is LNHDA and CDR2 is SQIVND (reference sequence). This CDR3 comprises 16 residues. CDR3 sequence reads: CASSPGQGLRNQPQHF. The DNA of the CDR3 is TGTGCCAGTAGTCCCGGACAGGGTCTTCGGAATCAGCCCCAGCATTTT. Filled out from reference TRBV19 and TRBJ1-5, the complete variable domain reads DGGITQSPKYLFRKEGQNVTLSCEQNLNHDAMYWYRQDPGQGLRLIYYSQIVNDFQKGDIAEGYSVSREKKESFPLTVTSAQKNPTAFYLCASSPGQGLRNQPQHFGDGTRLSIL.

This rearrangement joins TRBV4-1 to TRBJ1-2; 8 bases match TRBD1. Germline loops: CDR1 MGHRA, CDR2 YSYEKL. V was pared by 4 bases and J by 4 bases, with 5 bases of the junction left unmatched. This CDR3 spans 14 amino acids. The CDR3 DNA reads TGCGCCAGCAGCCCATGGGACAGGCCCTATGGCTACACCTTC. Protein sequence: CASSPWDRPYGYTF.

The rearrangement joins TRBV5-4 to TRBJ1-6; TRBD1 matches 7 bases. The CDR3 is 17 amino acids. Unmatched junction bases numbered 9, after V lost 4 bases and J lost 2 bases. Germline values: CDR1 SGHNT, CDR2 YYREEE (reference sequence). DNA for the CDR3: TGTGCCAGCAGCGTAGACAGGGCTCAGACCTATAATTCACCCCTCCACTTT. It yields the protein CASSVDRAQTYNSPLHF.

There are a few counts of this clonotype. This chain links TRBV5-4 with TRBJ1-1; no clear D. This CDR3 region has 15 residues. CDR1 and CDR2 from the germline V gene are SGHNT and YYREEE (reference sequence). Deletions cut 3 bases from V and 1 base from J, with 13 bases between. CDR3 residues: CASSSPIGRNTEAFF. CDR3 DNA sequence: TGTGCCAGCAGCTCCCCCATCGGGAGGAACACTGAAGCTTTCTTT.

V is TRBV5-1 and J is TRBJ2-2; unclear D gene. This CDR3 region has 15 residues. Trimming took off 1 base at V and 4 bases at J, with 11 bases between the two ends. Per the germline V gene, CDR1 is SGHRS and CDR2 is YFSETQ. This chain's CDR3 is CASSLSPSGTGELFF. The CDR3 DNA follows: TGCGCCAGCAGCTTGTCCCCTTCGGGCACCGGGGAGCTGTTTTTT.

This clonotype was seen a handful of times. The V call is TRBV7-2, the J call TRBJ2-3, with 9 bases fitting TRBD2. J gave up 7 bases and V 4 bases, and 9 bases lay outside the gene matches. The CDR3 loop spans 15 amino acids. Germline V gene data show CDR1 as SGHTA and CDR2 as FQGNSA. The CDR3 protein is CASSSSSGRAHTQYF. The CDR3 nucleotides are TGTGCCAGCAGCTCCAGTAGCGGGAGAGCTCATACGCAGTATTTT.

This clonotype was detected only a few times. The chain recombines TRBV14 with TRBJ2-1; TRBD2 aligns across 12 bases. CDR3 length equals 17 residues. Germline lookup yields CDR1 SGHDN and CDR2 FVKESK. V was clipped by 4 bases and J by 8 bases; unmatched bases: 12. DNA for the CDR3: TGTGCCAGCAGCCTTCATAGAGGGCTAGCGGGAGGGTATGAGCAGTTCTTC. It encodes CASSLHRGLAGGYEQFF. The full variable domain, its missing parts supplied by reference TRBV14 and TRBJ2-1, is EAGVTQFPSHSVIEKGQTVTLRCDPISGHDNLYWYRRVMGKEIKFLLHFVKESKQDESGMPNNRFLAERTGGTYSTLKVQPAELEDSGVYFCASSLHRGLAGGYEQFFGPGTRLTVL.

This clonotype has ten or more counts. The chain carries TRBV7-2 and TRBJ2-1; 11 bases align to TRBD2. Germline V CDR1 and CDR2: SGHTA, FQGNSA. The CDR3 consists of 12 residues. The trim removed 3 bases at V and 12 bases at J, leaving 1 base unmatched. The CDR3 coding sequence is TGTGCCAGCAGCTTCCTAGCGGGAGGGCAGTTCTTC. Translated: CASSFLAGGQFF.

This clonotype came up many times. The chain links TRBV7-2 to TRBJ2-1; D is uncertain. Germline V CDR1 and CDR2: SGHTA, FQGNSA. V lost 5 bases, J lost 9 bases, and 14 bases lay in between. CDR3 length: 13 amino acids. The CDR3 sequence: CASSPRARGEQFF. The CDR3 DNA follows: TGTGCCAGCAGCCCCAGAGCCCGCGGTGAGCAGTTCTTC.

V gene TRBV11-2 combines with J gene TRBJ1-4; maybe TRBD1 (6 bases). The V end was cut by 5 bases, the J end by 5 bases, with 9 bases between. The CDR3 is made up of 13 amino acids. Per germline, CDR1 SGHAT and CDR2 FQNNGV. CDR3 loop: CASSRDTNEKLFF. The CDR3 DNA sequence: TGTGCCAGCAGCCGGGACACGAATGAAAAACTGTTTTTT. Supplemented by reference TRBV11-2 and TRBJ1-4, the full variable domain reads EAGVAQSPRYKIIEKRQSVAFWCNPISGHATLYWYQQILGQGPKLLIQFQNNGVVDDSQLPKDRFSAERLKGVDSTLKIQPAKLEDSAVYLCASSRDTNEKLFFGSGTQLSVL.

This clonotype was picked up a small number of times. The gene calls are TRBV7-2 and TRBJ2-1; a possible D gene is TRBD2 (6 bases). The germline CDR1 and CDR2 sequences are SGHTA and FQGNSA. V was shortened by 2 bases and J by 2 bases, with 10 bases between the two germline ends. The CDR3 runs to 15 residues. The CDR3, as DNA: TGTGCCAGCAGCTTACTTAGCGGAGCCTACAATGAGCAGTTCTTC. Its translation: CASSLLSGAYNEQFF.

This clonotype was counted ten times or more. The CDR3 here is CASSSSGGARDTQYF. In DNA form, the CDR3 reads TGTGCCAGCAGCTCGAGCGGGGGGGCCCGAGATACGCAGTATTTT. The chain joins TRBV7-2 to TRBJ2-3; 10 bases match TRBD2. The CDR3 has 15 amino acids. Losses at the gene ends were 4 bases for V and 5 bases for J; bases not matched to a gene: 6. Per the germline V gene, CDR1 is SGHTA and CDR2 is FQGNSA. Together with reference TRBV7-2 and TRBJ2-3, the CDR3 gives the full variable domain: GAGVSQSPSNKVTEKGKDVELRCDPISGHTALYWYRQSLGQGLEFLIYFQGNSAPDKSGLPSDRFSAERTGGSVSTLTIQRTQQEDSAVYLCASSSSGGARDTQYFGPGTRLTVL.

This clonotype was recorded a few times. This chain connects TRBV10-3 to TRBJ2-1, with 9 bases that match TRBD2. V trimming: 4 bases; J trimming: 8 bases; junction bases outside the gene matches: 12. This CDR3 is built from 16 residues. Germline lookup yields CDR1 ENHRY and CDR2 SYGVKD. The CDR3 region has the DNA TGTGCCATCAGTGGTCTAGCGGGGACGATGGGGGATGAGCAGTTCTTC. Translation: CAISGLAGTMGDEQFF.

This clonotype was observed a few times. This chain links TRBV6-1 with TRBJ2-7; 9 nucleotides align to TRBD1. Germline lookup yields CDR1 MNHNS and CDR2 SASEGT. The CDR3 sequence is 13 residues long. V was clipped by 6 bases and J by 7 bases; unmatched bases: 7. CDR3 in amino acids: CASSGQGYREQYF. Written as DNA, the CDR3 is TGTGCCAGCAGCGGACAGGGGTATAGGGAGCAGTACTTC.